The 23 T cell receptor beta chains below come from one sample, sequenced in a study of PD-L1 blockade in urothelial cancer. TCRdb's table, derived via immunoSEQ multiplex PCR, lists solely in-frame clones and lacks some. This sample has just over 35,000 clones, with about a third found just once. Sequenced material: tumor tissue, taken before atezolizumab (anti-PD-L1) treatment. The receptors here all came from a man aged 60 to 69 with urothelial cancer.

V gene TRBV29-1 combines with J gene TRBJ2-7; 10 nucleotides align to TRBD1. Germline V lookup: CDR1 SQVTM, CDR2 ANQGSEA. The CDR3 is 13 amino acids. V lost 1 base and J lost 3; bases outside the gene matches: 0. The CDR3 DNA reads TGCAGCGTTGAAGGGACAGGGGGCTACGAGCAGTACTTC. This encodes CSVEGTGGYEQYF.

This clone occurred many times. The chain recombines TRBV9 with TRBJ2-3; tentatively, D is TRBD1 or TRBD2 (6 bases each). The CDR3 spans 14 residues. Per germline, CDR1 SGDLS and CDR2 YYNGEE. V lost 4 bases and J 2 bases, leaving 11 bases between the germline ends. This CDR3 is CASSYSGATDTQYF. The CDR3 DNA sequence: TGTGCCAGCAGCTACTCGGGGGCCACAGATACGCAGTATTTT.

This clone was counted many times. The chain has TRBV9 and TRBJ2-6; 9 bases agree with TRBD1. Trimming at V came to 3 bases and at J to 2 bases, leaving 6 bases not matched to a gene. Germline V CDR1 and CDR2: SGDLS, YYNGEE. This CDR3 has 17 residues. DNA of the CDR3: TGTGCCAGCAGCGCCGGGACAGGGAACGCTGGGGCCAACGTCCTGACTTTC. It yields the protein CASSAGTGNAGANVLTF. Filled out from reference TRBV9 and TRBJ2-6, the complete variable domain reads DSGVTQTPKHLITATGQRVTLRCSPRSGDLSVYWYQQSLDQGLQFLIQYYNGEERAKGNILERFSAQQFPDLHSELNLSSLELGDSALYFCASSAGTGNAGANVLTFGAGSRLTVL.

This clone has at least ten counts. The chain joins TRBV6-8 to TRBJ1-1, with D maybe TRBD1 (6 bases). V lost 2 bases to trimming and J lost 4 bases, with 14 bases between them. CDR3 length: 15 amino acids. The germline CDR1 and CDR2 sequences are MNHGY and SAAAGT. For the CDR3, the DNA is TGTGCCAGCAGTTACCAATACAGGGTTTTCACTGAAGCTTTCTTT. Translated: CASSYQYRVFTEAFF.

The rearrangement joins TRBV19 to TRBJ2-5; D call uncertain. Germline V gene lookup returns CDR1 LNHDA and CDR2 SQIVND (reference sequence). This CDR3 has 12 residues. The V gene lost 4 bases and the J gene lost 2 bases, with 5 bases spanning the gap. CDR3 residues: CASSNLQETQYF. In DNA form, the CDR3 reads TGTGCCAGTAGTAACCTACAAGAGACCCAGTACTTC.

V gene TRBV6-8 combines with J gene TRBJ1-2, with no clear D. Germline V gene data show CDR1 as MNHGY and CDR2 as SAAAGT. This CDR3 comprises 13 residues. V was shortened by 4 bases and J by 8 bases, with 14 bases between the two germline ends. CDR3 sequence (DNA): TGTGCCAGCAGTTCTACCCAAGTGCGGGGCTACACCTTC. Its protein is CASSSTQVRGYTF.

Comments on this clone: The junction differs from germline at one of its ends, possibly a read error. The chain links TRBV6-8 to TRBJ2-6; no clear D gene. Germline CDR1 MNHGY, CDR2 SAAAGT. The CDR3 has 17 residues. This CDR3 is CAISVLESFSGANVLTF. Written as DNA, the CDR3 is TGTGCCATCAGTGTGCTGGAAAGCTTTTCGGGGGCCAACGTCCTGACTTTC.

This clone was recorded many times. The sample contains more than one DNA sequence encoding this CDR3. The rearrangement links TRBV6-7 to TRBJ2-7; D is undetermined. TRBV6-7 is sorted into the ORF group, with uncertain function. The CDR3 runs to 11 residues. Trimming left V 2 bases short and J 6 bases short, with 5 bases between. The CDR3 region is CASSYRFEQYF. The DNA of the CDR3 is TGTGCCAGCAGTTACCGCTTCGAGCAGTACTTC.

This clone was observed a handful of times. The genes are TRBV2 and TRBJ2-7; D gene unclear. V gave up 8 bases and J gave up 2 bases, with 13 bases separating them. The V gene's germline CDR1 is SNHLY and CDR2 FYNNEI. CDR3 length equals 13 residues. CDR3: CASQRDQPYEQYF. The CDR3 nucleotides read TGTGCCAGCCAAAGAGACCAGCCCTACGAGCAGTACTTC.

This clone was recorded only once. The V call is TRBV18, the J call TRBJ2-1; 7 bases map to TRBD1. This CDR3 region has 14 residues. Germline V gene sequence: CDR1 KGHSH, CDR2 LQKENI. V was clipped by 2 bases and J by 10 bases; unmatched bases: 8. CDR3 in amino acids: CASSPRDSSGEQFF. The CDR3 DNA is TGTGCCAGCTCACCAAGGGACAGTTCGGGGGAGCAGTTCTTC.

This sequence joins TRBV10-2 and TRBJ1-1, with a tentative D call TRBD1 (5 bases). V lost 5 bases, J lost 0 bases, and 16 bases lay in between. CDR1 is WSHSY and CDR2 is SAAADI in the germline V gene. This CDR3 region has 16 residues. The CDR3 loop is CASSRTQGSMNTEAFF. CDR3 DNA sequence: TGCGCCAGCAGTAGGACTCAGGGTTCCATGAACACTGAAGCTTTCTTT.

The genes are TRBV6-8 and TRBJ1-4, with unresolved D. The V and J ends lost 8 bases and 5 bases respectively, with 18 bases between them. Germline V gene sequence: CDR1 MNHGY, CDR2 SAAAGT. The CDR3 runs to 15 residues. This CDR3 reads CASQTAQAKNEKLFF. The CDR3 nucleotides read TGTGCCAGCCAGACCGCCCAGGCCAAGAATGAAAAACTGTTTTTT.

This clone came up a few times. This chain connects TRBV11-3 to TRBJ2-5; 13 nucleotides line up with TRBD2. The V and J ends lost 5 bases and 5 bases, in that order; junction bases with no gene match: 5. Per the germline V gene, CDR1 is SGHNT and CDR2 is YENEEA. The CDR3 sequence is 15 residues long. The CDR3 nucleotides read TGTGCCAGCAGCGAGGGACTAGCGGGACTGGAGACCCAGTACTTC. The encoded protein is CASSEGLAGLETQYF.

This clone was seen only a few times. This sequence joins TRBV10-3 and TRBJ2-3; 10 bases match TRBD1. The germline gives CDR1 ENHRY, CDR2 SYGVKD. J gave up 6 bases and V 7 bases, and 7 bases lay outside the gene matches. This CDR3 is 14 amino acids long. The CDR3 loop reads CAINGQGGFDTQYF. For the CDR3, the DNA is TGTGCCATCAACGGACAGGGGGGTTTTGATACGCAGTATTTT.

The J gene is TRBJ1-2, the V gene TRBV19; perhaps TRBD1 as D (5 bases). CDR1 is LNHDA, CDR2 SQIVND, per germline (reference sequence). The CDR3 totals 13 residues. Trimming shortened V by 5 bases and J by 2 bases, and 9 bases separated the two germline ends. CDR3 loop: CASSPDMNYGYTF. The CDR3 DNA is TGTGCCAGTAGTCCGGACATGAACTATGGCTACACCTTC.

This sequence joins TRBV25-1 and TRBJ2-3; TRBD2 might be the D (6 bases). V was pared by 2 bases and J by 4 bases, with 16 bases between. The CDR3 covers 16 residues. Germline CDR1 is MGHDK and CDR2 is SYGVNS. The CDR3 reads CASSERAGKHPDTQYF. CDR3 coding DNA: TGTGCCAGCAGTGAACGGGCGGGAAAGCACCCAGATACGCAGTATTTT.

This clone appeared a few times. This sequence joins TRBV6-8 and TRBJ1-2; TRBD1 is a possible D gene (6 bases). Trimming took 10 bases from V and 0 from J, leaving 21 bases between them. The CDR3 length is 16 residues. Germline CDR1 MNHGY, CDR2 SAAAGT. The CDR3 nucleotides are TGTGCCATCAGGGGAGGGTGGGAAACCTCTAACTATGGCTACACCTTC. Its protein product is CAIRGGWETSNYGYTF.

This clone was counted at least ten times. The chain has TRBV9 and TRBJ1-1; D gene uncertain. Germline V gene data show CDR1 as SGDLS and CDR2 as YYNGEE. Trimming cost V 0 bases and J 9 bases, with 12 bases left between them. The CDR3 covers 13 residues. CDR3 loop: CASSVDAGRQAFF. The CDR3 DNA reads TGTGCCAGCAGCGTAGACGCGGGCAGACAAGCTTTCTTT.

The rearrangement links TRBV29-1 to TRBJ2-1; unclear D gene. V was cut by 6 bases and J by 3 bases, with 15 bases left in between. This CDR3 region has 14 residues. Per germline, CDR1 SQVTM and CDR2 ANQGSEA. The CDR3 sequence is CSVRTPNDYNEQFF. Written as DNA, the CDR3 is TGCAGCGTGAGGACCCCCAACGACTACAATGAGCAGTTCTTC.

V and J are TRBV6-8 and TRBJ1-2; D unresolved. The germline CDR1 and CDR2 sequences are MNHGY and SAAAGT. The CDR3 extends over 14 amino acids. Deletions cut 2 bases from V and 0 bases from J, with 7 bases between. The CDR3 DNA reads TGTGCCAGCAGTTACAGGGAAACTAACTATGGCTACACCTTC. This codes for CASSYRETNYGYTF.

In its sample, this clone was seen a few times. The chain is built from TRBV6-8 and TRBJ1-5; D gene unclear. CDR1 is MNHGY and CDR2 is SAAAGT in the germline V gene. This CDR3 comprises 14 residues. Trimming left V 6 bases short and J 3 bases short, with 12 bases between. CDR3 sequence reads: CASRGPSPNQPQHF. The CDR3 DNA reads as TGTGCCAGCAGGGGCCCTTCCCCCAATCAGCCCCAGCATTTT.

The chain uses TRBV1 and TRBJ2-1; the table gives TRBD2 as D, unverified against the DNA. TRBV1 is classified as a pseudogene. The CDR3 totals 14 residues. CDR3 sequence: CASSQGLLYNEQFF. CDR3 sequence (DNA): TGCGCCAGCAGCCAAGGACTTCTCTACAATGAGCAGTTCTTC.

The rearrangement links TRBV19 to TRBJ1-2; perhaps TRBD1 as D (5 bases). V was trimmed by 6 bases and J by 3 bases, leaving 11 bases between them. Germline V gene lookup returns CDR1 LNHDA and CDR2 SQIVND (reference sequence). This CDR3 comprises 13 residues. The CDR3 sequence is CASSVQVYYGYTF. CDR3 nucleotides: TGTGCCAGTAGCGTACAGGTCTACTATGGCTACACCTTC.